This TCR beta chain was sequenced in a study of OX40 agonist ivuxolimab in advanced cancers. Across the whole study: Cohort: approximately 79% men, mean age 60, aged about 23 to 80. General observations from the study: The mean number of expanded clones was higher in CD8+ T cells than in CD4+.

The germline V gene encodes CDR1 KGHSH and CDR2 LQKENI. The CDR3 is 15 amino acids. V lost 2 bases and J lost 0, with 8 bases in between. Profiled with immunoSEQ multiplex PCR; TCRdb holds only in-frame clones, not every one. The sample has 15,000 to 20,000 clones, 80% to 85% seen once. With respect to this clone: Its antigen is not known.

The sequence was collected from an adult with an advanced solid tumor such as melanoma, head and neck, liver or kidney cancer. The material was CD4+ or CD8+ T cells sorted from blood, obtained in a trial of the OX40 agonist ivuxolimab. This rearrangement joins TRBV18 to TRBJ1-5; a weak D match, TRBD1 (5 bases). CDR3 coding DNA: TGTGCCAGCTCACCAAAAGGGGATAGCAATCAGCCCCAGCATTTT. It codes for CASSPKGDSNQPQHF.